The 20 T cell receptor beta chains below all came from one sample that was sequenced in a study of PD-1 blockade in classical Hodgkin lymphoma (dated by TCRdb to 2020 to 2021). In the paper's terms, the time point label means: newly diagnosed, previously untreated cHL patient sample. Library method: the immunoSEQ multiplex PCR assay. TCRdb carries this immuneACCESS record with in-frame sequences only. Its versions omit some clonotypes, under half of them owing to an unresolved V gene in the studies checked, with the rest unexplained. The sample table holds roughly 16,000 clones, of which around 90% were seen once. About 4.2% of the sample is in the top ten clones. The sequenced sample consisted of peripheral blood mononuclear cells (PBMCs). Receptor source: a human donor with classical Hodgkin lymphoma.

The J gene is TRBJ1-2, the V gene TRBV28, with a possible D match to TRBD1 (5 bases). V was shortened by 2 bases and J by 5 bases, with 9 bases between the two germline ends. Germline V lookup: CDR1 MDHEN, CDR2 SYDVKM. The CDR3 totals 13 residues. The CDR3 nucleotides read TGTGCCAGCAGTTTAGACAGACAGTATGGCTACACCTTC. This gives the protein CASSLDRQYGYTF.

This clone was detected only once. The DNA of the CDR3 is TGTGCCAGCAGCACTACCCCTAGTACAGATACGCAGTATTTT. Translation: CASSTTPSTDTQYF. The rearrangement links TRBV7-7 to TRBJ2-3; D remains unclear. Germline CDR1 and CDR2: SSHAT and FNYEAQ (reference sequence). Trimming cost V 5 bases and J 3 bases, with 12 bases left between them. The CDR3 is 14 residues long.

The chain is built from TRBV7-9 and TRBJ1-4, with TRBD1 as a possible D gene (6 bases). Trimming removed 1 base from V and 0 bases from J, with 9 bases in between. From germline, CDR1 is SEHNR and CDR2 FQNEAQ (reference sequence). This CDR3 is built from 16 residues. This CDR3 reads CASSLGTDATNEKLFF. DNA for the CDR3: TGTGCCAGCAGCTTAGGGACAGATGCAACTAATGAAAAACTGTTTTTT.

The chain links TRBV30 to TRBJ1-3; D unresolved. The CDR3 sequence is 16 residues long. The ends were cut back, 2 bases at V and 0 bases at J, with 14 bases in the middle. CDR1 and CDR2 from the germline V gene are GTSNPN and SVGIG (reference sequence). Here the CDR3 reads CAWSRRSGFSGNTIYF. In DNA, the CDR3 is TGTGCCTGGAGTCGGCGAAGCGGGTTCTCTGGAAACACCATATATTTT. Using reference TRBV30 and TRBJ1-3 for the parts outside the CDR3, the full variable domain is SQTIHQWPATLVQPVGSPLSLECTVEGTSNPNLYWYRQAAGRGLQLLFYSVGIGQISSEVPQNLSASRPQDRQFILSSKKLLLSDSGFYLCAWSRRSGFSGNTIYFGEGSWLTVV.

V and J are TRBV7-9 and TRBJ2-1; D perhaps matches TRBD1 (7 bases). V lost 6 bases to trimming and J lost 0 bases, with 24 bases between them. The CDR3 spans 19 residues. Germline V lookup: CDR1 SEHNR, CDR2 FQNEAQ (reference sequence). CDR3 region: CASSSLDRDFLTSYNEQFF. CDR3 in DNA: TGTGCCAGCAGTTCATTAGACAGGGACTTTTTAACCTCCTACAATGAGCAGTTCTTC.

The rearrangement links TRBV19 to TRBJ2-1, with TRBD2 identical over 7 bases. CDR3 size: 21 residues. Germline V gives CDR1 LNHDA, CDR2 SQIVND (reference sequence). The ends lost 5 bases at V and 0 bases at J; junction bases unmatched: 22. The CDR3 DNA follows: TGTGCCAGTAGTGCTGAGACGGGAGGACGCCTTATTATGAGCTCCTACAATGAGCAGTTCTTC. Protein product: CASSAETGGRLIMSSYNEQFF.

The V call is TRBV7-2, the J call TRBJ2-7, with TRBD1 matching over 9 bases. J lost 5 bases, V lost 4 bases, and 6 bases had no gene match. This CDR3 region has 14 residues. The germline CDR1 and CDR2 sequences are SGHTA and FQGNSA. CDR3 nucleotides: TGTGCCAGCAGCTCAACAGGGGGCACCAACGAGCAGTACTTC. Translated, it gives CASSSTGGTNEQYF.

V gene TRBV6-6 combines with J gene TRBJ1-4, with TRBD1 identical over 9 bases. Trimming cost V 8 bases and J 8 bases; bases outside gene matches: 6. The CDR3 has 13 amino acids. Germline-derived CDR1 and CDR2 are MNHNY and SVGAGI (reference sequence). CDR3 protein: CASVRTGEEKLFF. CDR3 nucleotide sequence: TGTGCCAGCGTGCGGACAGGGGAAGAAAAACTGTTTTTT.

The chain is built from TRBV28 and TRBJ2-3, with a tentative D call TRBD1 (6 bases). The ends were cut back, 7 bases at V and 1 base at J, with 9 bases in the middle. This CDR3 has 13 residues. Germline values: CDR1 MDHEN, CDR2 SYDVKM. The CDR3 region has the DNA TGTGCCAGCAAGTCAGGGGGCACAGATACGCAGTATTTT. The encoded protein is CASKSGGTDTQYF.

The rearrangement uses TRBV15 and TRBJ2-5, with D perhaps matching TRBD1 (6 bases). V was trimmed by 5 bases and J by 3 bases, leaving 19 bases between them. CDR3 length: 16 amino acids. The germline V gene encodes CDR1 LNHNV and CDR2 YYDKDF (reference sequence). The CDR3, as DNA: TGTGCCACCAGCGGCAGACAAAACCCAGGGGAAGAGACCCAGTACTTC. It encodes CATSGRQNPGEETQYF. Full variable domain (outside the CDR3, taken from reference TRBV15 and TRBJ2-5): DAMVIQNPRYQVTQFGKPVTLSCSQTLNHNVMYWYQQKSSQAPKLLFHYYDKDFNNEADTPDNFQSRRPNTSFCFLDIRSPGLGDTAMYLCATSGRQNPGEETQYFGPGTRLLVL.

V usage is TRBV18 and J usage is TRBJ2-3; unclear D gene. Trimming removed 1 base at V and 3 bases at J, with 11 bases between. This CDR3 is built from 15 residues. Germline-derived CDR1 and CDR2 are KGHSH and LQKENI. The CDR3 sequence: CASSPLPGLTDTQYF. As DNA, the CDR3 is TGTGCCAGCTCACCACTTCCGGGTCTTACAGATACGCAGTATTTT.

This sequence joins TRBV2 and TRBJ1-2; 10 nucleotides agree with TRBD1. With 4 bases clipped from V and 6 bases from J, the junction kept 5 bases outside the gene matches. CDR1 and CDR2 (germline): SNHLY, FYNNEI. The CDR3 extends over 14 amino acids. The CDR3 region is CASSVDRGRNGYTF. The CDR3, as DNA: TGTGCCAGCAGTGTTGACAGGGGGCGAAATGGCTACACCTTC.

The V and J genes are TRBV2 and TRBJ1-2; D might be TRBD1 (5 bases). V was shortened by 5 bases and J by 8 bases, with 18 bases between the two germline ends. The CDR3 extends over 14 amino acids. CDR1 SNHLY and CDR2 FYNNEI come from the germline V gene. CDR3: CASSFAGSRKGYTF. In nucleotides, the CDR3 is TGTGCCAGCAGTTTTGCAGGGAGCCGAAAAGGCTACACCTTC.

The rearrangement uses TRBV21-1 and TRBJ2-7. TRBV21-1 is tagged as a pseudogene. The CDR3 totals 13 residues. The CDR3 sequence is CASPHLTQYEQYF. CDR3 DNA: TGTGCCAGCCCACATCTAACTCAGTACGAGCAGTACTTC.

The chain joins TRBV4-3 to TRBJ2-1; tentative D call: TRBD2 (5 bases). Per the germline V gene, CDR1 is LGHNA and CDR2 is YSLEER. Trimming took off 3 bases at V and 7 bases at J, with 22 bases between the two ends. The CDR3 length is 17 residues. CDR3 in DNA: TGCGCCAGCAGCCAGGCTGCGACTAAGGGTGTTTATAATGAGCAGTTCTTC. Its protein is CASSQAATKGVYNEQFF.

CDR3 region: CASSSGPSTDTQYF. The CDR3 DNA follows: TGTGCCAGCAGCTCGGGACCGAGCACAGATACGCAGTATTTT. The rearrangement joins TRBV5-6 to TRBJ2-3; tentatively, D is TRBD1 or TRBD2 (5 bases each). Trimming pared 3 bases from V and 0 bases from J, leaving 8 bases between. CDR1 and CDR2 (germline): SGHDT, YYEEEE. CDR3 length: 14 amino acids.

The chain couples TRBV28 to TRBJ2-7; D may correspond to TRBD1 or TRBD2 (5 bases each). The CDR3 is 14 residues long. The germline gives CDR1 MDHEN, CDR2 SYDVKM. The ends were cut back, 5 bases at V and 2 bases at J, with 13 bases in the middle. The DNA for the CDR3 is TGTGCCAGCAGTCTCGGGACGGTTACCTACGAGCAGTACTTC. Translation gives CASSLGTVTYEQYF.

This clone was detected only once. The chain carries TRBV11-2 and TRBJ1-1; TRBD1 matches at 9 bases. The CDR3 runs to 16 residues. V was clipped by 1 base and J by 2 bases; unmatched bases: 5. Germline values: CDR1 SGHAT, CDR2 FQNNGV. The CDR3 region is CASSLGTGGSNTEAFF. The CDR3 DNA follows: TGTGCCAGCAGCTTAGGAACAGGGGGCTCAAACACTGAAGCTTTCTTT. Full variable domain (missing parts from reference TRBV11-2 and TRBJ1-1): EAGVAQSPRYKIIEKRQSVAFWCNPISGHATLYWYQQILGQGPKLLIQFQNNGVVDDSQLPKDRFSAERLKGVDSTLKIQPAKLEDSAVYLCASSLGTGGSNTEAFFGQGTRLTVV.

The J gene is TRBJ2-3, the V gene TRBV7-2; possible D gene TRBD2, 6 bases. The CDR3 totals 15 residues. V was shortened by 5 bases and J by 5 bases, with 17 bases between the two germline ends. Germline-derived CDR1 and CDR2 are SGHTA and FQGNSA. CDR3 sequence (DNA): TGTGCCAGCAGCCCCCCCGGGGGACCGAGAGATACGCAGTATTTT. It yields the protein CASSPPGGPRDTQYF. The whole variable domain, filled in from reference TRBV7-2 and TRBJ2-3, reads GAGVSQSPSNKVTEKGKDVELRCDPISGHTALYWYRQSLGQGLEFLIYFQGNSAPDKSGLPSDRFSAERTGGSVSTLTIQRTQQEDSAVYLCASSPPGGPRDTQYFGPGTRLTVL.

The chain couples TRBV15 to TRBJ2-7; D unresolved. The CDR3 length is 12 residues. Germline V gene lookup returns CDR1 LNHNV and CDR2 YYDKDF (reference sequence). Trimming removed 5 bases from V and 7 bases from J, with 12 bases in between. The CDR3 DNA is TGTGCCACCAGCCGACCCGTGGGGGAGCAGTACTTC. Translation gives CATSRPVGEQYF.